The rows below give T cell receptor beta chains drawn from one sample of a study of T cells in localized non-small cell lung cancer. Produced via immunoSEQ multiplex PCR; TCRdb's table is partial and in-frame only. The sample carries about 54,000 clones, under 85% recorded once. The sample in question was peripheral blood, obtained before any cancer treatment. The receptor source for this set is a female donor aged 60 or older with stage II squamous cell lung carcinoma. The CDR3 runs from the conserved cysteine through the conserved F or W.

v_call,cdr3_length,cdr3_aa
TRBV6-1,14,CASRLDYNTGELFF
TRBV7-8,16,CASSHPGHQSSYEQYF
TRBV7-2,16,CASSFPGGQGQDTQYF
TRBV19,14,CASRDLIFGQKLFF
TRBV18,15,CASSPPKGSYNEQFF
TRBV11-2,14,CASSLDQGWRDAFF
TRBV2,17,CASSELWEGMVVKTQYF
TRBV27,13,CASSPRQGGEAFF
TRBV7-2,19,CASSLAHSSGGPTIDTQYF
TRBV7-9,15,CASSLGGTRNEKLFF
TRBV30,17,CAWRAGRLRNLGAEAFF
TRBV7-2,13,CASSLTTSYEQYF
TRBV5-6,14,CASSFSGPPNEAFF
TRBV2,10,CASSDYEQYF
TRBV19,13,CASSTGLLWGYTF
TRBV7-9,14,CASSRLAGEETQYF
TRBV30,13,CAWSRTGGYGYTF
TRBV7-6,13,CASSREGRYEQYF
TRBV13,15,CASSTTGRGNEKLFF
TRBV27,16,CASSFSTTGGAKTQYF
TRBV5-6,13,CASSPVDRAGYTF
TRBV4-2,14,CASSHSPPTYEQYF
TRBV29-1,12,CSVAGTGAEQFF
TRBV5-4,13,CASSFGEGAEAFF
TRBV7-3,17,CASSFPDSGGGRETQYF
TRBV19,15,CASSMAGTGATEAFF
TRBV10-3,15,CAISDQGGLNTEAFF
TRBV6-5,13,CASSSWTGGEAFF
TRBV4-2,15,CASSPTGQVSYEQYF
TRBV7-2,14,CASSNTRATDTQYF
TRBV19,14,CASSRGTGNQPQHF
TRBV7-8,14,CASSLGGAHYGYTF
TRBV25-1,15,CASSLQGPGTDTQYF
TRBV15,13,CATSSPPSDEQFF
TRBV30,15,CAWSVSGPGNTEAFF
TRBV7-2,15,CASSLGTGVSYEQYF
TRBV5-1,16,CASSPPTSGAFYEQYF
TRBV18,12,CASSRANGPQHF
TRBV11-2,14,CASSWGGDTPEAFF
TRBV5-6,16,CASSLGVRGVRDEQYF
TRBV7-3,13,CASSLEGIQPQHF
TRBV5-4,15,CVSSLVVGRGYEQYF
TRBV6-6,14,CASSYGTGSPEAFF
TRBV27,15,CASSPLTGGATEAFF
TRBV6-4,14,CASIRGEGTDTQYF
TRBV7-3,15,CASSPSGGTPETQYF
TRBV7-2,14,CASSPNLHGDTQYF
TRBV5-6,14,CASSLEAGAPKAFF
TRBV19,14,CASSIGGVGTEAFF
TRBV19,19,CASTSRGQGAIVHREKLFF
TRBV5-6,14,CASSLGRGPEKLFF